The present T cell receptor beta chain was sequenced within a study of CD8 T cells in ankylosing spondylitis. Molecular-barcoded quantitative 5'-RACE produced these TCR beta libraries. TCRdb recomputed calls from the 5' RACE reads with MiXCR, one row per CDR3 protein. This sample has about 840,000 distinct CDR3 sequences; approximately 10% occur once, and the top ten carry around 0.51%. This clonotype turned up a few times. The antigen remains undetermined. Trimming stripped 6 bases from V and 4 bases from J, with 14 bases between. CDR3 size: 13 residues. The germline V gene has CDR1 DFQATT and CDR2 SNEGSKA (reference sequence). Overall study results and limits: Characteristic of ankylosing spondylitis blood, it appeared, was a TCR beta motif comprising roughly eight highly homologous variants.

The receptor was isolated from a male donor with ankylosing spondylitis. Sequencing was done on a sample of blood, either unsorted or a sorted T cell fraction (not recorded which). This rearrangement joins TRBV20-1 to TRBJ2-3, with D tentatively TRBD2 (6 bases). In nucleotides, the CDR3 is TGCAGTGCGCGGGACGTTCTCGCAGATACGCAGTATTTT. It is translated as CSARDVLADTQYF.